One TCR beta chain is described in this entry. The data originate from a study of blood T cell repertoires in COVID-19. Turning to the study itself: Acute and convalescent COVID-19 specimens originated in the United States, Italy and Spain. The cDNA or gDNA used as material had been derived from T cells, B-cell-depleted T cells, or PBMCs.

Original processing methods: Nucleated cell counts were estimated from reference gene primer amplification. The data were produced by immunoSEQ multiplex PCR, yet TCRdb's version contains in-frame clones alone and is incomplete. The V and J calls and clone size are taken from that table; D and trimming were inferred from the DNA. The sample lists about 190,000 clones, roughly 80% occurring once. The CDR3 contains 16 residues. V lost 5 bases and J lost 7; bases outside the gene matches: 6. From germline, CDR1 is LNHDA and CDR2 SQIVND (reference sequence). V usage is TRBV19 and J usage is TRBJ2-1, with 15 bases identical to TRBD2. Sequencing used peripheral blood. This clonotype originated in a man aged 45-65 years who had recovered from COVID-19. The CDR3 is CASSPRTSGRGNEQFF. For the CDR3, the DNA is TGTGCCAGTAGTCCAAGGACTAGCGGGAGGGGGAATGAGCAGTTCTTC.